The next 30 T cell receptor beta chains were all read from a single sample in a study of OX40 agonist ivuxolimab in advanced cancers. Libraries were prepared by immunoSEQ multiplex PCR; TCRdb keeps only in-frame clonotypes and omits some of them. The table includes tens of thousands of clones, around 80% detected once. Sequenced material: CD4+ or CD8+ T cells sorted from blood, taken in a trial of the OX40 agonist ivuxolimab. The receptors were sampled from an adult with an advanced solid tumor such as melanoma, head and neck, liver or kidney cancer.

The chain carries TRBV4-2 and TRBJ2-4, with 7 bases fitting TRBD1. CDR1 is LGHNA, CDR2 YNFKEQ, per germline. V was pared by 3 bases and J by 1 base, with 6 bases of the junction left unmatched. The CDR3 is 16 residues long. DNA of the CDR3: TGTGCCAGCAGCCATGACAGGGCGTCGGCCAAAAACATTCAGTACTTC. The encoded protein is CASSHDRASAKNIQYF.

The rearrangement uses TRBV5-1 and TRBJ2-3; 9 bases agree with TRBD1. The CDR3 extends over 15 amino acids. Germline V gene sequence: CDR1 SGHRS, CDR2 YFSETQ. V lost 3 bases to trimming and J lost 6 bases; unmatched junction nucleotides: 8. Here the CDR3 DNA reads TGCGCCAGCAGCTACGGACAGGGGTTGTCGGATACGCAGTATTTT. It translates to CASSYGQGLSDTQYF.

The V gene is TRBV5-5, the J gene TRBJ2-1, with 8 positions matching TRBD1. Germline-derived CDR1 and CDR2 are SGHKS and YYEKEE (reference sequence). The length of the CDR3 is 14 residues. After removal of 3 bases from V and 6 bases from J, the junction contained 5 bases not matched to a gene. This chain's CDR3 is CASSWTGFGNEQFF. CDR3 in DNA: TGTGCCAGCAGCTGGACAGGGTTTGGCAATGAGCAGTTCTTC.

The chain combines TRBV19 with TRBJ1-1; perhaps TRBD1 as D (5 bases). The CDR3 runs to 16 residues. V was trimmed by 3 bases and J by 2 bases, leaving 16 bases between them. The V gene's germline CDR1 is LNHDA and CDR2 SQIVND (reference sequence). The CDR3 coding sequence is TGTGCCAGTAGTATTATAGAGGCCGACAGCAACACTGAAGCTTTCTTT. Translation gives CASSIIEADSNTEAFF.

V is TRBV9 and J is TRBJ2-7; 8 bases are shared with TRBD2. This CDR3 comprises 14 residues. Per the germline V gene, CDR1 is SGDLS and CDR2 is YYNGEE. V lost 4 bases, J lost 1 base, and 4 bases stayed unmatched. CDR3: CASSPRGGSYEQYF. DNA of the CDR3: TGTGCCAGCAGCCCACGGGGGGGGTCCTACGAGCAGTACTTC. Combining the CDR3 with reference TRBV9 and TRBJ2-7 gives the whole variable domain DSGVTQTPKHLITATGQRVTLRCSPRSGDLSVYWYQQSLDQGLQFLIQYYNGEERAKGNILERFSAQQFPDLHSELNLSSLELGDSALYFCASSPRGGSYEQYFGPGTRLTVT.

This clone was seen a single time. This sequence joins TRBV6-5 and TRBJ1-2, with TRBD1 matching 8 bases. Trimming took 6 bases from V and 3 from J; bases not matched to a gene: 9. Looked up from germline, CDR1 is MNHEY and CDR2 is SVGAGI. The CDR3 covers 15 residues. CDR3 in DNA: TGTGCCAGCAGCTCAAACGGACAGGGACACTATGGCTACACCTTC. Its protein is CASSSNGQGHYGYTF.

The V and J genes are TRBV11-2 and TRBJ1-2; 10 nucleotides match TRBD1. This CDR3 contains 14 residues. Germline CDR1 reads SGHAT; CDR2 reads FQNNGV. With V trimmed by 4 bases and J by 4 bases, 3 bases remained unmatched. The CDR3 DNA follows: TGTGCCAGCAGCTCGGACAGGGGGAGCTATGGCTACACCTTC. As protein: CASSSDRGSYGYTF.

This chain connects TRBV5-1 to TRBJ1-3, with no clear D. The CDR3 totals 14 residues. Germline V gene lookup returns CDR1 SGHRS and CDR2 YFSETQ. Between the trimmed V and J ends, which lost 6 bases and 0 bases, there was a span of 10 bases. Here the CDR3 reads CASTEDFSGNTIYF. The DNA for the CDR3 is TGCGCCAGCACCGAGGACTTCTCTGGAAACACCATATATTTT.

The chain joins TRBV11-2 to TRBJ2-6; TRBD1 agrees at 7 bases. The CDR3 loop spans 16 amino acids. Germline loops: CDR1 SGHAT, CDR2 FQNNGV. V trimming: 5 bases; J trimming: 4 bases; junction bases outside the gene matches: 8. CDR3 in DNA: TGTGCCAGCAGCGCCCCGACAGGGCTCGGGGCCAACGTCCTGACTTTC. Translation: CASSAPTGLGANVLTF.

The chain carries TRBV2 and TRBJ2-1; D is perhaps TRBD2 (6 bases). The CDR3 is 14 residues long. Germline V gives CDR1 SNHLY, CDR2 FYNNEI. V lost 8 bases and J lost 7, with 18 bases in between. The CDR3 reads CASGSWGEGNEQFF. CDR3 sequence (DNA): TGTGCCAGCGGGTCCTGGGGGGAAGGGAATGAGCAGTTCTTC.

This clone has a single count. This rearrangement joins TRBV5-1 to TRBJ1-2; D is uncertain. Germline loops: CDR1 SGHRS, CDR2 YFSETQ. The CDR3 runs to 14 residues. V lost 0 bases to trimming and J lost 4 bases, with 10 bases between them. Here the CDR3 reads CASSLDGEGYGYTF. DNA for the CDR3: TGCGCCAGCAGCTTGGATGGGGAAGGCTATGGCTACACCTTC.

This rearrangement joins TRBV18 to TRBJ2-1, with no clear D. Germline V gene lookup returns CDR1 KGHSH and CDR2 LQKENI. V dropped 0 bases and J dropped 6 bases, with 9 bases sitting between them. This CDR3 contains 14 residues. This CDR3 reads CASSPPWAANEQFF. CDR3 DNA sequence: TGTGCCAGCTCACCACCTTGGGCCGCCAATGAGCAGTTCTTC. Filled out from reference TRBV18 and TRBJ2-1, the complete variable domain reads NAGVMQNPRHLVRRRGQEARLRCSPMKGHSHVYWYRQLPEEGLKFMVYLQKENIIDESGMPKERFSAEFPKEGPSILRIQQVVRGDSAAYFCASSPPWAANEQFFGPGTRLTVL.

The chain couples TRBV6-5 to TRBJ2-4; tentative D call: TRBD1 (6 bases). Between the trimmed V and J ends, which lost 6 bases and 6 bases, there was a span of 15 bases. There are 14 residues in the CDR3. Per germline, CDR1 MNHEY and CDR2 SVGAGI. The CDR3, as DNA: TGTGCCAGCAGACCCACAGGGAACGGAAACATTCAGTACTTC. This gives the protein CASRPTGNGNIQYF.

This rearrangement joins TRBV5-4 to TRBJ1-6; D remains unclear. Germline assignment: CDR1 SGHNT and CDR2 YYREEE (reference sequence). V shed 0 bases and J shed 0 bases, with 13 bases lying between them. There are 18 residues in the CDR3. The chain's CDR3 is CASSLDPSRSSYNSPLHF. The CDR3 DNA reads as TGTGCCAGCAGCTTGGATCCTTCAAGGAGCTCCTATAATTCACCCCTCCACTTT.

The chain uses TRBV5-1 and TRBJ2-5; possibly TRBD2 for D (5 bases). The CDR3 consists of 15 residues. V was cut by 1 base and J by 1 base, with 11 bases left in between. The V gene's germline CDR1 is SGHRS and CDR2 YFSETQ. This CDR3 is CASSLNFGVQETQYF. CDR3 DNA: TGCGCCAGCAGCTTGAATTTCGGGGTCCAAGAGACCCAGTACTTC.

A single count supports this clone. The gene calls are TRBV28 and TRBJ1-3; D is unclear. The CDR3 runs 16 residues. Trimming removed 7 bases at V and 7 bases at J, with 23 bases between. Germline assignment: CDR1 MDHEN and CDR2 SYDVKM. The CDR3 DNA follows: TGTGCCAGCACCAGTTTTGGGAACCGGAATGAGAACACCATATATTTT. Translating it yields CASTSFGNRNENTIYF.

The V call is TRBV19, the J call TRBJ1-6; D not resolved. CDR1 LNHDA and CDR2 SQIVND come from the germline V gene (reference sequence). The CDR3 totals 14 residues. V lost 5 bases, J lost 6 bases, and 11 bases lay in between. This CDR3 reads CASSLALRNSPLHF. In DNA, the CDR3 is TGTGCCAGTAGTCTGGCCTTGCGTAATTCACCCCTCCACTTT.

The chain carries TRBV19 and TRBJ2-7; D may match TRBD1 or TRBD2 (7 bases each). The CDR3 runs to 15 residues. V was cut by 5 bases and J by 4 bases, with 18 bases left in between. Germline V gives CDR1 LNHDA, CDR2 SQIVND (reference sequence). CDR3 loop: CASSPRGGVVYEQYF. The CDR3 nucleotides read TGTGCCAGTAGTCCCAGGGGGGGAGTGGTATACGAGCAGTACTTC.

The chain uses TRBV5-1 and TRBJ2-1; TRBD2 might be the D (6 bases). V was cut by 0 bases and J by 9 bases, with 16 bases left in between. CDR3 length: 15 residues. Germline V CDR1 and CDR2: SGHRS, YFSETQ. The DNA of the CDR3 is TGCGCCAGCAGCTTGGCACCAGACGTGGGAGGTGAGCAGTTCTTC. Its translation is CASSLAPDVGGEQFF.

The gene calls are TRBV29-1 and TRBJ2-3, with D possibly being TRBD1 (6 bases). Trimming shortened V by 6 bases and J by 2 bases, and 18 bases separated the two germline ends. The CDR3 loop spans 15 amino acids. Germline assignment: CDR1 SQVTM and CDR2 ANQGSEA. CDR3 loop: CSVGLGQMYTDTQYF. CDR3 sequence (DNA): TGCAGCGTGGGCCTAGGACAGATGTACACAGATACGCAGTATTTT.

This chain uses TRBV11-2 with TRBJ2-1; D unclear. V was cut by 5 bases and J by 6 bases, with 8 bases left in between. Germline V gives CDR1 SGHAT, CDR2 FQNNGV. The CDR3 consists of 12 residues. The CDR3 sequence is CASSLPSNEQFF. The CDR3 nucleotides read TGTGCCAGCAGCCTCCCGAGCAATGAGCAGTTCTTC.

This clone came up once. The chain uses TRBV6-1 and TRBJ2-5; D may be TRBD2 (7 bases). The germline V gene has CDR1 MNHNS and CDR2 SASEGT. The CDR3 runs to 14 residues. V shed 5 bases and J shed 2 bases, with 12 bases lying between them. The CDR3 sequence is CASSRGALQETQYF. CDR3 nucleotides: TGTGCCAGCAGTCGGGGGGCCCTACAAGAGACCCAGTACTTC.

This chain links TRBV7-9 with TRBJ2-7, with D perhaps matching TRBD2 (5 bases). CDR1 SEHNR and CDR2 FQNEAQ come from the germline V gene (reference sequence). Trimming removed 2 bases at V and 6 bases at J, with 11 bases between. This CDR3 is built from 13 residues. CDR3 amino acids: CASSLNRGGEQYF. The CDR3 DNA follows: TGTGCCAGCAGCTTAAACCGGGGTGGCGAGCAGTACTTC.

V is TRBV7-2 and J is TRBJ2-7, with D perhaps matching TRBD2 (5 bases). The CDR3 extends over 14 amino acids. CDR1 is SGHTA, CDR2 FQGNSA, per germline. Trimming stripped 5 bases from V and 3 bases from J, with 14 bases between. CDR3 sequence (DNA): TGTGCCAGCAGCGCCGGGGTGTCGGTCTACGAGCAGTACTTC. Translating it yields CASSAGVSVYEQYF.

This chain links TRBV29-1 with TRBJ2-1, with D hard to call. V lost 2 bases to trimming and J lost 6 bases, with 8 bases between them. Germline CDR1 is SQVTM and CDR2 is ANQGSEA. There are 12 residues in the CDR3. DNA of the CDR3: TGCAGCGTTGAAAGGCCTAGCAATGAGCAGTTCTTC. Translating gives CSVERPSNEQFF.

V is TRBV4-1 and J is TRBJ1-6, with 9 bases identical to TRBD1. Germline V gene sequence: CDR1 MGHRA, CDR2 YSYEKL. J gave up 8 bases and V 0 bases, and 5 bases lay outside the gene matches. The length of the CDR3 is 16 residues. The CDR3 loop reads CASSQEGTGYYSPLHF. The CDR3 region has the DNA TGCGCCAGCAGCCAAGAAGGGACAGGGTACTATTCACCCCTCCACTTT.

CDR3 in DNA: TGTGCCAGCAGTGACTCAGACCAAGCTATGGAGCAGTACTTC. Translation: CASSDSDQAMEQYF. The chain is built from TRBV6-4 and TRBJ2-7, with D hard to call. The CDR3 spans 14 residues. From germline, CDR1 is MRHNA and CDR2 SNTAGT. V was cut by 0 bases and J by 7 bases, with 13 bases left in between.

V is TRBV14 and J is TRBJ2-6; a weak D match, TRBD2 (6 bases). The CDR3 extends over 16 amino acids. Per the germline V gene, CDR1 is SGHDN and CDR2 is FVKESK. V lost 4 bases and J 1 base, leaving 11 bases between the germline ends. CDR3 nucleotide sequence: TGTGCCAGCAGCCTAGGCGGGGCTTCTGGGGCCAACGTCCTGACTTTC. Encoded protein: CASSLGGASGANVLTF.

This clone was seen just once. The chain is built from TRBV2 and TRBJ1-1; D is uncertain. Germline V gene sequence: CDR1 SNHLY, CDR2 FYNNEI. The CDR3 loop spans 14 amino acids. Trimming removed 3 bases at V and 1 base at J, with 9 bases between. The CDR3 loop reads CASSDKSKNTEAFF. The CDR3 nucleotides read TGTGCCAGCAGTGATAAATCGAAGAACACTGAAGCTTTCTTT.

CDR3 DNA sequence: TGTGCCAGCAATTCGGGACTAGCGCAACAAGAGACCCAGTACTTC. It translates to CASNSGLAQQETQYF. The chain recombines TRBV2 with TRBJ2-5; 10 nucleotides match TRBD2. After removal of 7 bases from V and 2 bases from J, the junction contained 7 bases not matched to a gene. Germline V gene sequence: CDR1 SNHLY, CDR2 FYNNEI. There are 15 residues in the CDR3.